The 15 T cell receptor beta chains presented below share a single source sample, sequenced in a study of Graves' ophthalmopathy and Graves' hyperthyroidism. CDR3 regions of TCR beta were amplified from RNA transcripts. Scientists carried out first-round RT-PCR using HTBI primers and then a second-round multiplex PCR. TCRdb re-analysed the multiplex PCR reads in MiXCR, keeping a single row per CDR3 protein. The sample lists 150,000 to 200,000 distinct CDR3 sequences; approximately 40% were seen once. Sequenced material: peripheral blood. These TCRs come from a man under 40 with Graves' ophthalmopathy.

This sequence joins TRBV28 and TRBJ1-1; 9 bases line up with TRBD1. The CDR3 length is 16 residues. The V gene's germline CDR1 is MDHEN and CDR2 SYDVKM. Losses at the gene ends were 4 bases for V and 4 bases for J; bases not matched to a gene: 10. The chain's CDR3 is CASSSPTGGDSTEAFF. The CDR3 coding sequence is TGTGCCAGCAGTTCGCCGACAGGGGGGGACTCCACTGAAGCTTTCTTT.

This clonotype was recorded many times. This sequence joins TRBV12-3 or TRBV12-4 and TRBJ1-3; D call uncertain. The CDR3 covers 12 residues. V lost 4 bases to trimming and J lost 4 bases, with 5 bases between them. The CDR3 loop is CASSSDGNTIYF. CDR3 DNA: TGTGCCAGCAGTTCCGACGGAAACACCATATATTTT.

CDR3 sequence (DNA): TGTGCCAGCAGCTCTAACCGGGACAGCCTCTACGAGCAGTACTTC. This translates into CASSSNRDSLYEQYF. The genes are TRBV7-2 and TRBJ2-7; 7 nucleotides line up with TRBD1. CDR3 length: 15 residues. V dropped 4 bases and J dropped 3; count of bases not matched to a gene: 9. Germline V lookup: CDR1 SGHTA, CDR2 FQGNSA.

Comments on this clonotype: Relative to the germline gene, one junction end is altered; a read error may explain this. The rearrangement links TRBV20-1 to TRBJ2-5; TRBD2 matches 10 bases. This CDR3 has 13 amino acids. Germline V lookup: CDR1 DFQATT, CDR2 SNEGSKA (reference sequence). The CDR3 spells CGAITSGTETQYF. CDR3 nucleotides: TGCGGTGCTATTACTAGCGGGACCGAGACCCAGTACTTC.

The rearrangement uses TRBV28 and TRBJ1-1; 7 nucleotides align to TRBD1. This CDR3 has 16 residues. Trimming took 5 bases from V and 3 from J; bases not matched to a gene: 12. Germline V gene sequence: CDR1 MDHEN, CDR2 SYDVKM. CDR3 DNA sequence: TGTGCCAGCAGTCCTCCCTTTGGAGGGGGCTACACTGAAGCTTTCTTT. This codes for CASSPPFGGGYTEAFF.

J is TRBJ2-7 and V is TRBV12-3 or TRBV12-4, with 11 bases lining up with TRBD2. The CDR3 runs to 15 residues. The J segment lost 3 bases and the V segment lost 6 bases, leaving 7 bases of the junction unmatched. The CDR3 sequence: CASRKGLAGSYEQYF. The CDR3 region has the DNA TGTGCCAGCAGAAAAGGACTAGCGGGCAGCTACGAGCAGTACTTC.

This clonotype was observed at least ten times. The CDR3 nucleotides read TGTGCCAGCAGTATGGCCTTACGGCGGGAAGGTGCAGATACGCAGTATTTT. Translating gives CASSMALRREGADTQYF. This chain links TRBV6-2 or TRBV6-3 with TRBJ2-3; maybe TRBD2 (6 bases). Germline-derived CDR1 and CDR2 are MNHEY and SVGEGT. The CDR3 covers 17 residues. Deletions cut 5 bases from V and 4 bases from J, with 22 bases between.

The chain employs TRBV6-1 and TRBJ1-5; 7 bases are a match to TRBD1. Germline CDR1 and CDR2: MNHNS and SASEGT. The CDR3 loop spans 14 amino acids. The V segment lost 6 bases and the J segment 7 bases; nucleotides outside the gene matches: 9. CDR3 in amino acids: CASRSQGNHQPQHF. The DNA of the CDR3 is TGTGCCAGCAGATCACAGGGGAACCACCAGCCCCAGCATTTT.

The table lists this clonotype with many counts. The chain is built from TRBV12-3 or TRBV12-4 and TRBJ2-7; TRBD1 agrees at 10 bases. V lost 5 bases to trimming and J lost 5 bases; unmatched junction nucleotides: 15. This CDR3 spans 17 amino acids. Written as DNA, the CDR3 is TGTGCCAGCAGTGAGCCAGAACCCGGGACAGGGGATAACGAGCAGTACTTC. Protein sequence: CASSEPEPGTGDNEQYF.

This clonotype appeared many times. The chain carries TRBV5-4 and TRBJ1-6; possibly TRBD1 for D (6 bases). CDR3 length: 14 residues. Germline-derived CDR1 and CDR2 are SGHNT and YYREEE (reference sequence). V was cut by 4 bases and J by 9 bases, with 14 bases left in between. CDR3 sequence: CASSRSGARSPLHF. CDR3 in DNA: TGTGCCAGCAGCCGATCAGGGGCGCGTTCACCCCTCCACTTT.

The sample holds many counts of this clonotype. The rearrangement uses TRBV24-1 and TRBJ2-2; 8 bases align to TRBD2. There are 16 residues in the CDR3. Germline CDR1 KGHDR, CDR2 SFDVKD. With 4 bases clipped from V and 5 bases from J, the junction kept 8 bases outside the gene matches. This chain's CDR3 is CATSDIGRARTGELFF. The CDR3 DNA sequence: TGTGCCACCAGTGACATCGGGAGGGCCAGGACCGGGGAGCTGTTTTTT.

This clonotype was observed at least ten times. V gene TRBV20-1 combines with J gene TRBJ1-1; D not resolved. CDR3 length equals 16 residues. The V gene lost 0 bases and the J gene lost 0 bases, with 14 bases spanning the gap. Germline V gives CDR1 DFQATT, CDR2 SNEGSKA (reference sequence). CDR3 protein: CSAREPKGSMNTEAFF. The CDR3 DNA reads TGCAGTGCTAGAGAGCCTAAGGGCAGCATGAACACTGAAGCTTTCTTT.

The chain couples TRBV10-3 to TRBJ1-2; a possible D gene is TRBD1 (6 bases). V gave up 4 bases and J gave up 4 bases, with 16 bases separating them. Germline CDR1 and CDR2: ENHRY and SYGVKD. This CDR3 has 15 amino acids. Here the CDR3 DNA reads TGTGCCATCAGTGCCCAGGGGCAGGAGATCTATGGCTACACCTTC. It translates to CAISAQGQEIYGYTF.

This clonotype was detected only a few times. The V call is TRBV28, the J call TRBJ1-1, with D maybe TRBD1 (5 bases). Trimming left V 5 bases short and J 1 base short, with 14 bases between. The CDR3 is made up of 15 amino acids. Per germline, CDR1 MDHEN and CDR2 SYDVKM. CDR3 protein: CASSPTDIRNTEAFF. In DNA form, the CDR3 reads TGTGCCAGCAGTCCAACGGACATTAGGAACACTGAAGCTTTCTTT.

CDR3 protein: CASSLWGRNSYEQYF. The DNA of the CDR3 is TGTGCCAGCAGTTTATGGGGACGGAACTCCTACGAGCAGTACTTC. The V gene is TRBV28, the J gene TRBJ2-7, with D possibly called TRBD1 or TRBD2 (5 bases each). Germline assignment: CDR1 MDHEN and CDR2 SYDVKM. The CDR3 extends over 15 amino acids. The V end lost 0 bases, the J end lost 0 bases, and 9 bases lay between the germline ends.